A selection of T cell receptor beta chains follows, all from one sample in a study of blood T cell repertoires in COVID-19. Some clones are missing from TCRdb's copy, which holds only in-frame ones; the method was immunoSEQ multiplex PCR. The table lists around 270,000 clones, 86% of them singletons. Sequencing was performed on peripheral blood. These receptors were taken from a man younger than 45 with active or convalescent COVID-19. CDR3s include the opening cysteine and the closing phenylalanine or tryptophan. Each record gives: V gene, CDR3 length, clone size, J gene, D gene, CDR3 protein, CDR3 DNA. A D gene is named only where the DNA matches it firmly. Clone size is given for some rows only: seen once, a few or many times, or a class if the clone is expanded.

TRBV27	15	.	TRBJ1-2	TRBD1	CASSSRQGRGYGYTF	TGTGCCAGCAGTTCCCGACAGGGTCGGGGATATGGCTACACCTTC
TRBV29-1	13	few	TRBJ1-6	.	CSVGTSPNSPLHF	TGCAGCGTCGGGACATCCCCCAATTCACCCCTCCACTTT
TRBV7-3	17	.	TRBJ1-3	.	CASSLTGTPNSGNTIYF	TGTGCCAGCAGCTTAACGGGGACACCCAACTCTGGAAACACCATATATTTT
TRBV19	16	.	TRBJ2-6	.	CASSVTEIAGANVLTF	TGTGCCAGTAGTGTGACAGAAATCGCTGGGGCCAACGTCCTGACTTTC
TRBV6-1	16	once	TRBJ2-5	TRBD1	CASSETTGQGGETQYF	TGTGCCAGCAGTGAAACGACGGGACAGGGGGGAGAGACCCAGTACTTC
TRBV7-9	14	.	TRBJ2-3	TRBD2	CASSLSGGLDTQYF	TGTGCCAGCAGCCTCAGCGGGGGGCTAGATACGCAGTATTTT
TRBV5-4	16	.	TRBJ1-1	TRBD1	CASSPKGQTLNTEAFF	TGTGCCAGCAGCCCGAAGGGACAGACCTTGAACACTGAAGCTTTCTTT
TRBV5-4	13	.	TRBJ2-1	.	CAGSSGETDEQFF	TGTGCCGGAAGTTCAGGGGAGACCGATGAGCAGTTCTTC
TRBV6-5	15	.	TRBJ2-3	TRBD1	CASSYPGQGTDTQYF	TGTGCCAGCAGTTATCCGGGACAGGGCACAGATACGCAGTATTTT
TRBV27	14	few	TRBJ2-5	.	CASSIAVGRETQYF	TGTGCCAGCAGTATTGCCGTGGGGAGGGAGACCCAGTACTTC
TRBV2	14	.	TRBJ2-1	.	CASSDRISYNEQFF	TGTGCCAGCAGTGACAGAATTTCCTACAATGAGCAGTTCTTC
TRBV7-9	19	once	TRBJ1-6	TRBD1	CASSFNPLMRDRNNSPLHF	TGTGCCAGCAGCTTTAACCCCTTGATGCGGGACAGGAATAATTCACCCCTCCACTTT
TRBV27	14	.	TRBJ2-3	TRBD2	CASSYAGGQDTQYF	TGTGCCAGCAGTTATGCGGGGGGGCAGGATACGCAGTATTTT
TRBV4-1	17	.	TRBJ1-1	.	CASSLFFATDLNTEAFF	TGCGCCAGCAGCCTCTTCTTTGCGACAGACCTGAACACTGAAGCTTTCTTT
TRBV27	15	.	TRBJ2-3	.	CASGGGGPSTDTQYF	TGTGCCAGCGGTGGGGGGGGGCCTAGCACAGATACGCAGTATTTT
TRBV5-1	16	.	TRBJ2-2	TRBD1	CASSSGQGGSSGELFF	TGCGCCAGCAGCTCTGGACAGGGTGGGTCTTCCGGGGAGCTGTTTTTT
TRBV10-3	16	.	TRBJ2-2	TRBD1	CAISGKQGVDTGELFF	TGTGCCATCAGTGGGAAACAGGGGGTCGACACCGGGGAGCTGTTTTTT
TRBV2	15	.	TRBJ1-4	.	CASSDSGGAVGKLFF	TGTGCCAGCAGTGATAGTGGGGGCGCGGTTGGAAAACTGTTTTTT
TRBV7-2	14	once	TRBJ1-5	TRBD1	CASSLGQGAQPQHF	TGTGCCAGCAGCTTAGGGCAGGGGGCTCAGCCCCAGCATTTT
TRBV7-9	17	.	TRBJ1-1	TRBD1	CASSVGTGGIRDTEAFF	TGTGCCAGCAGTGTTGGGACAGGGGGAATAAGGGACACTGAAGCTTTCTTT
TRBV6-5	15	.	TRBJ1-4	TRBD1	CASTGVAGGNEKLFF	TGTGCCAGCACGGGGGTGGCAGGGGGAAATGAAAAACTGTTTTTT
TRBV19	19	.	TRBJ1-2	.	CASSIRAPTGPTLNYGYTF	TGTGCCAGTAGTATTCGAGCTCCTACAGGGCCGACACTTAACTATGGCTACACCTTC
TRBV27	17	.	TRBJ1-1	TRBD1	CASSFRTGGGGSTEAFF	TGTGCCAGCAGTTTCAGGACAGGGGGCGGCGGGAGCACTGAAGCTTTCTTT
TRBV5-4	14	once	TRBJ1-2	TRBD1	CASSDRGDIYGYTF	TGTGCCAGCAGCGACAGGGGGGATATCTATGGCTACACCTTC
TRBV19	14	.	TRBJ2-7	TRBD1	CASSITGTGREQYF	TGTGCCAGTAGTATCACGGGGACAGGGCGCGAGCAGTACTTC
TRBV12-3/TRBV12-4	13	.	TRBJ1-1	.	CASSFQGSTEAFF	TGTGCCAGCAGTTTTCAGGGATCCACTGAAGCTTTCTTT
TRBV5-8	18	.	TRBJ2-3	TRBD2	CASSKRRKTSGGTDTQYF	TGTGCCAGCAGCAAGCGCCGAAAGACTAGCGGGGGGACGGATACGCAGTATTTT
TRBV19	16	.	TRBJ1-6	TRBD1	CASSDRGQLEDSPLHF	TGTGCCAGTAGTGACAGGGGGCAACTGGAAGATTCACCCCTCCACTTT
TRBV4-1	16	.	TRBJ1-5	.	CASSQGGSNSNQPQHF	TGCGCCAGCAGCCAAGGCGGCAGCAATAGCAATCAGCCCCAGCATTTT
TRBV19	17	.	TRBJ2-1	TRBD2	CASSIDDSGPVYNEQFF	TGTGCCAGTAGTATAGATGATAGCGGGCCGGTCTACAATGAGCAGTTCTTC
TRBV6-1	13	.	TRBJ1-1	.	CASSEGGMGEAFF	TGTGCCAGCAGTGAAGGAGGTATGGGTGAAGCTTTCTTT
TRBV4-1	16	.	TRBJ2-5	.	CASSQGGRGYQETQYF	TGCGCCAGCAGCCAAGGTGGAAGGGGGTACCAAGAGACCCAGTACTTC
TRBV5-1	14	.	TRBJ1-5	TRBD1	CASSLTGGNQPQHF	TGCGCCAGCAGCCTTACAGGGGGCAATCAGCCCCAGCATTTT
TRBV5-4	13	.	TRBJ2-7	TRBD2	CASSLGLASEQYF	TGTGCCAGCAGCTTGGGACTAGCCTCCGAGCAGTACTTC
TRBV4-2	17	.	TRBJ2-1	TRBD2	CASSQDLASGVYNEQFF	TGTGCCAGCAGCCAAGATCTTGCTAGCGGAGTCTACAATGAGCAGTTCTTC
TRBV7-2	15	.	TRBJ2-5	.	CASSSNGLKQETQYF	TGTGCCAGCAGCTCTAACGGACTCAAACAAGAGACCCAGTACTTC
TRBV10-2	16	few	TRBJ2-7	.	CARGRAGTELNYEQYF	TGCGCCAGAGGTAGGGCGGGGACAGAGTTAAACTACGAGCAGTACTTC
TRBV2	13	once	TRBJ2-3	.	CASGQSSTDTQYF	TGTGCCAGCGGACAGTCTAGCACAGATACGCAGTATTTT
TRBV12-5	16	.	TRBJ2-2	.	CASGSSVEGRFGELFF	TGTGCTAGTGGTTCATCGGTGGAGGGCCGGTTCGGGGAGCTGTTTTTT
TRBV6-2/TRBV6-3	15	few	TRBJ1-1	TRBD1	CASSRPGQGLVGDFF	TGTGCCAGCAGTCGCCCAGGACAGGGCCTAGTAGGAGATTTCTTT
TRBV5-1	14	.	TRBJ2-5	.	CASSLLGGQETQYF	TGCGCCAGCAGCTTGCTAGGGGGACAAGAGACCCAGTACTTC
TRBV28	16	.	TRBJ2-1	.	CASSPFGGPPYNEQFF	TGTGCCAGCAGCCCCTTTGGGGGCCCTCCCTACAATGAGCAGTTCTTC
TRBV7-9	13	.	TRBJ2-5	.	CASSLVGEETQYF	TGTGCCAGCAGCTTAGTCGGAGAAGAGACCCAGTACTTC
TRBV6-1	15	.	TRBJ1-5	.	CASSEDGIPRDGQHF	TGTGCCAGCAGTGAAGACGGCATCCCCAGGGATGGCCAGCATTTT
TRBV5-1	14	once	TRBJ2-7	TRBD2	CASSFTGGRGEQYF	TGCGCCAGCAGCTTTACGGGAGGGCGAGGCGAGCAGTACTTC
TRBV5-1	16	.	TRBJ2-7	.	CASSYTIGAPPNEQYF	TGCGCCAGCAGCTATACCATAGGGGCACCTCCGAACGAGCAGTACTTC
TRBV19	14	.	TRBJ1-2	TRBD1	CASSKGQWNYGYTF	TGTGCCAGTAGTAAGGGACAGTGGAACTATGGCTACACCTTC
TRBV5-1	13	.	TRBJ1-5	.	CASSLGAGQPQHF	TGCGCCAGCAGCTTGGGGGCGGGTCAGCCCCAGCATTTT
TRBV6-5	12	.	TRBJ1-1	.	CASSTTRTEAFF	TGTGCCAGCAGTACTACTCGGACTGAAGCTTTCTTT
TRBV5-4	17	.	TRBJ1-4	TRBD1	CASSLDRGVDLGEKLFF	TGTGCCAGCAGCTTGGACAGGGGAGTCGACTTGGGTGAAAAACTGTTTTTT
TRBV25-1	16	.	TRBJ1-2	.	CASSEDGAGANDGYTF	TGTGCCAGCAGTGAAGATGGGGCAGGGGCCAATGATGGCTACACCTTC
TRBV6-5	13	.	TRBJ2-1	TRBD1	CASTQLRDREQFF	TGTGCCAGCACCCAACTCCGGGACAGGGAGCAGTTCTTC